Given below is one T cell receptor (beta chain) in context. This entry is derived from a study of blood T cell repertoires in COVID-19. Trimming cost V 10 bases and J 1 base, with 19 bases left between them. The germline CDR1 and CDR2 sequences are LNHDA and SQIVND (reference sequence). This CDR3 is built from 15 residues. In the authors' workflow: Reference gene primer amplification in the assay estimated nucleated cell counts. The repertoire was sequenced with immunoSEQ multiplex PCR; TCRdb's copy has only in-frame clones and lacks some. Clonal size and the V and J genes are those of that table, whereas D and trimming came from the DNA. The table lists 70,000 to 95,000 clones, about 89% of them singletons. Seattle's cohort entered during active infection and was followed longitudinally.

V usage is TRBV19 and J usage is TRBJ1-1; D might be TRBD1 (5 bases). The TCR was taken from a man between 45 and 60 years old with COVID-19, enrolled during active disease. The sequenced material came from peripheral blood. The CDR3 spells CATLGRQTKNTEAFF. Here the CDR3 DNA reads TGTGCCACTCTGGGGCGACAGACAAAGAACACTGAAGCTTTCTTT.